What follows is one TCR beta chain and its context. Its antigen is still unknown. This sample was taken from a study of OX40 agonist ivuxolimab in advanced cancers. Study conclusions and caveats: Mean expanded clone counts were higher in CD8+ than CD4+ T cells. The investigators did not determine what antigen specificity the expanded peripheral T cells had.

Sequencing was performed with immunoSEQ multiplex PCR; in TCRdb, only in-frame clones are kept and a portion is missing. The sample yields around 60,000 clones, about four fifths seen once. V was pared by 2 bases and J by 3 bases, with 13 bases between. The CDR3 covers 15 residues. The germline gives CDR1 KGHSH, CDR2 LQKENI. V and J are TRBV18 and TRBJ1-2; D is uncertain. The sequence was obtained from an adult with an advanced solid tumor such as melanoma, head and neck, liver or kidney cancer. The sample in question was CD4+ or CD8+ T cells sorted from blood, obtained in a trial of the OX40 agonist ivuxolimab. The CDR3 loop is CASSPADGPYYGYTF. The CDR3 DNA reads as TGTGCCAGCTCACCAGCGGACGGGCCCTACTATGGCTACACCTTC.